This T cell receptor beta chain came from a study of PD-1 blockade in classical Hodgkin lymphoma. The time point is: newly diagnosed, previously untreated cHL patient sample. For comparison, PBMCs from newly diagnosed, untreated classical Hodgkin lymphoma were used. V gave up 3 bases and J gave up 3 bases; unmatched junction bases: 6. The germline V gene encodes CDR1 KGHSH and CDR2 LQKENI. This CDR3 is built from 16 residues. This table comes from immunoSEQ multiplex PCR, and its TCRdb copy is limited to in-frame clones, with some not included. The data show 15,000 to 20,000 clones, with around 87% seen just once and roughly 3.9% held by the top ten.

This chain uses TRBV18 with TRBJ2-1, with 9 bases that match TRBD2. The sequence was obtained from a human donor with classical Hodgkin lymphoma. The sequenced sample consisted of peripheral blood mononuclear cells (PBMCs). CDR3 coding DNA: TGTGCCAGCTCACCTTTCGGACTAGCGTACTACAATGAGCAGTTCTTC. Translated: CASSPFGLAYYNEQFF.